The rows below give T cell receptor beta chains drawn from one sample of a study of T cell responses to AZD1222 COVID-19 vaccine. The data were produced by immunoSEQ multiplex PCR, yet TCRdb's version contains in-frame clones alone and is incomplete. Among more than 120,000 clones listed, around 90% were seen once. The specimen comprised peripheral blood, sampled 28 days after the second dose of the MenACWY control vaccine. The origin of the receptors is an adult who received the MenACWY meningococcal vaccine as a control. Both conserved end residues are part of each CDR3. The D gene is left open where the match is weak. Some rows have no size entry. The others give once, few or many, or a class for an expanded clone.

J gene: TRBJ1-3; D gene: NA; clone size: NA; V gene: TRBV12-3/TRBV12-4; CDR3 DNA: TGTGCCAGCAGTACCTACTCTGGAAACACCATATATTTT; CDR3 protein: CASSTYSGNTIYF
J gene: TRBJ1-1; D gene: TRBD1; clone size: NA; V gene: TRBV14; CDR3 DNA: TGTGCCAGCAGCCGTGACAGGGGCGGCACTGAAGCTTTCTTT; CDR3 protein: CASSRDRGGTEAFF
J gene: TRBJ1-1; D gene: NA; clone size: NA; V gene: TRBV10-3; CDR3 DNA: TGTGCCACCGTGCGGGGCGTAGAAGCTTTCTTT; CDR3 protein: CATVRGVEAFF
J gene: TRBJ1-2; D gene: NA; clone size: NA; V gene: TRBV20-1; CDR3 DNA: TGCAGTGCTAGTAAGGATGACTATGGCTACACCTTC; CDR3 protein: CSASKDDYGYTF
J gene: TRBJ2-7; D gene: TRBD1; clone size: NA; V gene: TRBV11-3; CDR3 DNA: TGTGCCAGCAGCTCTTCAGGGGGTTACGAGCAGTACTTC; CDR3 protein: CASSSSGGYEQYF
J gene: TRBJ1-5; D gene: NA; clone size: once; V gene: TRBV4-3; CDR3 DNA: TGCGCCAGCAGCCAAGAGTTAGATCAGCCCCAGCATTTT; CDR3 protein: CASSQELDQPQHF
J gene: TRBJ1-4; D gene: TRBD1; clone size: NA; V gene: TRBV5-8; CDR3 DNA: TGTGCCAGCAGCGCCAATGCCGGGACAGGGGGTGAAAAACTGTTTTTT; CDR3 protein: CASSANAGTGGEKLFF
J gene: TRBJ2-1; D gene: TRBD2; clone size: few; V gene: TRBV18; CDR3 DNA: TGTGCCAGCTCACCTAGCGGGGATGAGCAGTTCTTC; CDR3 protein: CASSPSGDEQFF
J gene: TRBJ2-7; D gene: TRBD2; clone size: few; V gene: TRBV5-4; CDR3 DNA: TGTGCCAGCAGCTTGGCCTTTGGCGGGAGCTCCTACGAGCAGTACTTC; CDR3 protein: CASSLAFGGSSYEQYF
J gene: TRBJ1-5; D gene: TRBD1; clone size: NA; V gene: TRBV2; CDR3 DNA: TGTGCCAGCACCCGGGACAGGGTTGCGGAGCCCCAGCATTTT; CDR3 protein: CASTRDRVAEPQHF
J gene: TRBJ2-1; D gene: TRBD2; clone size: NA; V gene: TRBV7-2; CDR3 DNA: TGTGCCAGCAGCTACACGCGGGAGGTCACCTACAATGAGCAGTTCTTC; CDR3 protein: CASSYTREVTYNEQFF
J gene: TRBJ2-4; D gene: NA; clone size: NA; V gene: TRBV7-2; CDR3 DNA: TGTGCCAGCAGCCTTCTGGGGGCAGGGGACATTCAGTACTTC; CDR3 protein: CASSLLGAGDIQYF
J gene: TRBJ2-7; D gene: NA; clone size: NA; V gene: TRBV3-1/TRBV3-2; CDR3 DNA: TGTGCCAGCAGCCAAGGTCAGAGGGCCTACGAGCAGTACTTC; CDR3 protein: CASSQGQRAYEQYF
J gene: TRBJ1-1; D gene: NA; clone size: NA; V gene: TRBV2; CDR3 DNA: TGTGCCAGCAGTTCGACCGATATGGACACTGAAGCTTTCTTT; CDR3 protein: CASSSTDMDTEAFF
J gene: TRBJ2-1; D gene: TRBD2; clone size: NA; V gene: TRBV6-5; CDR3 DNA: TGTGCCAGCAGTTACCAACTAGCGGGGGGGAATGAGCAGTTCTTC; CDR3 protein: CASSYQLAGGNEQFF
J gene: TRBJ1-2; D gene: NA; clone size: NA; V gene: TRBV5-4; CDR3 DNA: TGTGCCAGCAGCTTTCAAGGGACCGGCTATGGCTACACCTTC; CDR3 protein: CASSFQGTGYGYTF
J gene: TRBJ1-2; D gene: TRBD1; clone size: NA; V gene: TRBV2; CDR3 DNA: TGTGCCAGCAGTGACCAGGGGGCGGACAGCGGCTACACCTTC; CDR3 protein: CASSDQGADSGYTF
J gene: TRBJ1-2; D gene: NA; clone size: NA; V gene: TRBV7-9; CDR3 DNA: TGTGCCAGCAGCTTATCCGGTTTCAACTATGGCTACACCTTC; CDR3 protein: CASSLSGFNYGYTF
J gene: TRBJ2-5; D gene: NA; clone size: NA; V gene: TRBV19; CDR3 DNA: TGTGCCAGTAGTATAGTAAAGGGTGGGGCAGGAGGGGAGACCCAGTACTTC; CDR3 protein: CASSIVKGGAGGETQYF
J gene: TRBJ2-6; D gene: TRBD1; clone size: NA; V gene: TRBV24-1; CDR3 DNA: TGTGCCACCAGTGACCCCAGACAGGGGGGGGCCAACGTCCTGACTTTC; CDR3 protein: CATSDPRQGGANVLTF
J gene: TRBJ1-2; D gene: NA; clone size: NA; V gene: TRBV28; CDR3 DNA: TGTGCCAGCAGTTTATTGCGGGGGCCGAGTGGCTACACCTTC; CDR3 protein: CASSLLRGPSGYTF
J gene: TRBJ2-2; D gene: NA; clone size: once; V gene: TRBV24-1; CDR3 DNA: TGTGCCACCAGTGATCCAACGGCAGGAGACACCGGGGAGCTGTTTTTT; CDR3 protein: CATSDPTAGDTGELFF
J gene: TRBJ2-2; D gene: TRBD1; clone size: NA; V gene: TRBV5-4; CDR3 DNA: TGTGCCAGCAGCTTGGGTTTAGGTTGGGGACAGGAGAACACCGGGGAGCTGTTTTTT; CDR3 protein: CASSLGLGWGQENTGELFF
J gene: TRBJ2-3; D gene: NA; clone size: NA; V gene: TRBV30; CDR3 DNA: TGTGCCTGGAGTGTCGCGGAAGATACGCAGTATTTT; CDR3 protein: CAWSVAEDTQYF
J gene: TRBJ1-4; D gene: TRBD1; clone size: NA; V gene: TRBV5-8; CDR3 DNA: TGTGCCAGCAGCCCCGGACAGGGAATAGGCGAAAAACTGTTTTTT; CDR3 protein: CASSPGQGIGEKLFF
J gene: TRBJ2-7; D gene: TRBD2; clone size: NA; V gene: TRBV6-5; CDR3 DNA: TGTGCCAGCACCCGACTAGCGGGAGACTACGAGCAGTACTTC; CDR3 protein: CASTRLAGDYEQYF
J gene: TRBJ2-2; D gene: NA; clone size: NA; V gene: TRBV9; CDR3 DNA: TGTGCCAGCAGCGTAGAACAGGGAGGAGCCGGGGAGCTGTTTTTT; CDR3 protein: CASSVEQGGAGELFF
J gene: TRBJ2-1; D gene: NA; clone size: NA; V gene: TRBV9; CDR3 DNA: TGTGCCAGCAGCGTAGACAGGAATGAGCAGTTCTTC; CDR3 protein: CASSVDRNEQFF
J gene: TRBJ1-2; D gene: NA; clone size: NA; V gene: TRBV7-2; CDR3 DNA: TGTGCCAGCAGCTTATCAGGCTATGGCTACACCTTC; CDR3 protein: CASSLSGYGYTF
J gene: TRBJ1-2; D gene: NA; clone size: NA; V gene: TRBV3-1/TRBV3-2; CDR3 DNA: TGTGCCAGCAGCCAAGATTGGGGGCGCAGGTATGGCTACACCTTC; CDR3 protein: CASSQDWGRRYGYTF
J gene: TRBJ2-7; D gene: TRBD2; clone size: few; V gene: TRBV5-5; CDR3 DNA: TGTGCCAGCAGCAGAAGCGGGAACTCCTACGAGCAGTACTTC; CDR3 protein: CASSRSGNSYEQYF
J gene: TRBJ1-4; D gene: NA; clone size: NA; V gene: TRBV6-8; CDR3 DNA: TGTGCCAGCAGTCAAGACACCGAAGGCCTGGGTGAAAAACTGTTTTTT; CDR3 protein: CASSQDTEGLGEKLFF
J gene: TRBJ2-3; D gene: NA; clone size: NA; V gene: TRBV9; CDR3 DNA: TGTGCCAGCAGGTACAGGGAAGCCACAGATACGCAGTATTTT; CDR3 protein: CASRYREATDTQYF
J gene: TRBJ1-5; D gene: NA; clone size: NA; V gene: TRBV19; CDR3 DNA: TGTGCCAGTACCCAACAGGGTTTCTATCAGCCCCAGCATTTT; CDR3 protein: CASTQQGFYQPQHF
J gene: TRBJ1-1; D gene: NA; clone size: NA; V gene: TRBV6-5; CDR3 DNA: TGTGCCAGCAGGAGACTATTCATGGGGAACACTGAAGCTTTCTTT; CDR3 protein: CASRRLFMGNTEAFF
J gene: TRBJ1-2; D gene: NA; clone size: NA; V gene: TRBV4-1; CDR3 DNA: TGCGCCAGCAGCCAGACTATCGCCAGCACCTATGGCTACACCTTC; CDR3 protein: CASSQTIASTYGYTF
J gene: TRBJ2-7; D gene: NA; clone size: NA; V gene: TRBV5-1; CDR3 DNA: TGCGCCAGCAGCTTGGCTCCCCCCTCCTACGAGCAGTACTTC; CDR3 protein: CASSLAPPSYEQYF
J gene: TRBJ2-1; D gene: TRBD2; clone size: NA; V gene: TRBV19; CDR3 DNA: TGTGCCAGTATAGGTTGGTCGAGCGGGAGGGCCCTAGGTGAGCAGTTCTTC; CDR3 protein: CASIGWSSGRALGEQFF
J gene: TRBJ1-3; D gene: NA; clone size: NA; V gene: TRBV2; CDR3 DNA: TGTGCCAGCAGCGGCCAGGGATCTGGAAACACCATATATTTT; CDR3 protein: CASSGQGSGNTIYF
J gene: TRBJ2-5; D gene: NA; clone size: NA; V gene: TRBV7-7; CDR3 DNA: TGTGCTAGCAGCCCAGGGGGGGGGTACCAAGAGACCCAGTACTTC; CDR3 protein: CASSPGGGYQETQYF
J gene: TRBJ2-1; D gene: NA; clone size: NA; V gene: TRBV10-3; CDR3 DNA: TGTGCCATCAGTGAGTCTGTTTCTAGGCAGTTCTTC; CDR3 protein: CAISESVSRQFF
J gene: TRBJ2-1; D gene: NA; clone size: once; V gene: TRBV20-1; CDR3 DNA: TGCAGTTCCTACAGGGTGGAGCAGTTCTTC; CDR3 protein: CSSYRVEQFF
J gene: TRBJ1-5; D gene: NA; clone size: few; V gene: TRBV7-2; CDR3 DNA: TGTGCCAGCAGCGCCTCCGGGACACGAAATCAGCCCCAGCATTTT; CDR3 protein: CASSASGTRNQPQHF
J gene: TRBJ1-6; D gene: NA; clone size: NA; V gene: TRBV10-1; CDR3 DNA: TGCGCCAGCAGTGGGCCGCGGGTTAGGAACTATAATTCACCCCTCCACTTT; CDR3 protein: CASSGPRVRNYNSPLHF
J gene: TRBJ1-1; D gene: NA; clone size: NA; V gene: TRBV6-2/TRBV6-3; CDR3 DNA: TGTGCCAGCAGTTACTCGAGGGGTAGGGTCACTGAAGCTTTCTTT; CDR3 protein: CASSYSRGRVTEAFF
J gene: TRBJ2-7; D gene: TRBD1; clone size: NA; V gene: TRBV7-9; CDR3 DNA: TGTGCCAGCAGCAAACAGGGGGCCGACTACGAGCAGTACTTC; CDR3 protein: CASSKQGADYEQYF
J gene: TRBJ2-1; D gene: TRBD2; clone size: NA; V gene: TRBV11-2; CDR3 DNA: TGTGCCAGCAGCCGGACTAGCGGGAGTGGACGGGAGCAGTTCTTC; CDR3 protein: CASSRTSGSGREQFF
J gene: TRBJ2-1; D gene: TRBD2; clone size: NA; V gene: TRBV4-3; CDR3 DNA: TGCGCCAGCAGCCAAGCCTCTAGCGGGGGCTGGGATGAGCAGTTCTTC; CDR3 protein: CASSQASSGGWDEQFF
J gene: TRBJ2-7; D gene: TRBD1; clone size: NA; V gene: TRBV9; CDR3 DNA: TGTGCCAGCAGCGTAGAGGGGACAGCACGTTTCGAGCAGTACTTC; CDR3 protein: CASSVEGTARFEQYF
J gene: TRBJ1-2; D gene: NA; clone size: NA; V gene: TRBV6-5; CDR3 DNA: TGTGCCAGCAGCCCGATTAACTATGGCTACACCTTC; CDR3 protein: CASSPINYGYTF
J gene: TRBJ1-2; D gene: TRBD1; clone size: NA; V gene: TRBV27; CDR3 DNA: TGTGCCAGCAGTTTATCGATACCGGAAGACAGGGTTCATGGCTACACCTTC; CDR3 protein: CASSLSIPEDRVHGYTF
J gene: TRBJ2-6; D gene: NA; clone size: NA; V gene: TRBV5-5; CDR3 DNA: TGTGCCAGCAGCTTGGCGGTGTATACTGGGGCCAACGTCCTGACTTTC; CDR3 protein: CASSLAVYTGANVLTF
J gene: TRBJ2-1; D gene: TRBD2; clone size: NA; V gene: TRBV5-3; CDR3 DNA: TGTGCCAGAAGCGGAGGACTAGCGGGGAGCTCCTACAATGAGCAGTTCTTC; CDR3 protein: CARSGGLAGSSYNEQFF
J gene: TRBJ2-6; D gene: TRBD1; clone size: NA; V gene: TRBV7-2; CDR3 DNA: TGTGCCAGCAGGCTAGGGTCCGGACAGGGAGCTGGGGCCAACGTCCTGACTTTC; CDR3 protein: CASRLGSGQGAGANVLTF
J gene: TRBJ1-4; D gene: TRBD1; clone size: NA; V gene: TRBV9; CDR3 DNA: TGTGCCAGCAGCGCCTCTTGGACAGGGGGTCAGGAAAAACTGTTTTTT; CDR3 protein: CASSASWTGGQEKLFF